This entry lists 7 T cell receptor beta chains sequenced from one sample in a study of cytomegalovirus exposure and HLA in healthy donors. Both 60 Vbeta primers and 13 Jbeta primers went into the PCR. Clones were read by immunoSEQ multiplex PCR, and TCRdb kept only the in-frame ones, dropping some. The repertoire has just over 150,000 clones, around 83% of them found once; the top ten carry around 2%. The sample taken for sequencing was PBMCs. The source of these receptors is a young woman in good health and CMV-seronegative.

The V call is TRBV6-1, the J call TRBJ1-4, with TRBD1 matching over 8 bases. Trimming at V came to 4 bases and at J to 10 bases, leaving 11 bases not matched to a gene. The CDR3 length is 15 residues. Per germline, CDR1 MNHNS and CDR2 SASEGT. The CDR3 loop reads CASSAGQGSMGKLFF. The CDR3 bases are TGTGCCAGCAGTGCCGGACAGGGCAGTATGGGAAAACTGTTTTTT.

This chain connects TRBV7-2 to TRBJ2-5, with a weak D call TRBD1 (6 bases). Trimming removed 4 bases from V and 2 bases from J, with 11 bases in between. Germline CDR1 and CDR2: SGHTA and FQGNSA. This CDR3 is 14 amino acids long. DNA for the CDR3: TGTGCCAGCAGCTGGCAGGGGCAGCAAGAGACCCAGTACTTC. It specifies CASSWQGQQETQYF. Combining the CDR3 with reference TRBV7-2 and TRBJ2-5 gives the whole variable domain GAGVSQSPSNKVTEKGKDVELRCDPISGHTALYWYRQSLGQGLEFLIYFQGNSAPDKSGLPSDRFSAERTGGSVSTLTIQRTQQEDSAVYLCASSWQGQQETQYFGPGTRLLVL.

The chain uses TRBV19 and TRBJ1-2; a weak D match, TRBD1 (5 bases). The CDR3 runs to 13 residues. Per germline, CDR1 LNHDA and CDR2 SQIVND (reference sequence). V was pared by 7 bases and J by 8 bases, with 17 bases between. The CDR3: CASTFIGGGGYTF. CDR3 sequence (DNA): TGTGCCAGTACCTTCATCGGCGGGGGAGGCTACACCTTC.

This clone was detected only once. The chain combines TRBV29-1 with TRBJ2-4; D call uncertain. Deletions cut 3 bases from V and 2 bases from J, with 8 bases between. Germline CDR1 and CDR2: SQVTM and ANQGSEA. The CDR3 covers 13 residues. Here the CDR3 DNA reads TGCAGCGTTGAGGCAGTATCCAAAAACATTCAGTACTTC. Translated: CSVEAVSKNIQYF.

V is TRBV10-3 and J is TRBJ2-7; 8 bases fit TRBD1. V lost 0 bases and J lost 3; bases outside the gene matches: 7. Germline assignment: CDR1 ENHRY and CDR2 SYGVKD. This CDR3 has 16 amino acids. CDR3 residues: CAISESGRGPLYEQYF. CDR3 DNA sequence: TGTGCCATCAGTGAGTCTGGCAGGGGGCCCCTCTACGAGCAGTACTTC.

This sequence joins TRBV6-6 and TRBJ1-2; 7 bases line up with TRBD1. Losses at the gene ends were 2 bases for V and 3 bases for J; bases not matched to a gene: 3. Germline V gene sequence: CDR1 MNHNY, CDR2 SVGAGI (reference sequence). The CDR3 sequence is 14 residues long. The CDR3 loop is CASSYGGTDYGYTF. The CDR3 nucleotides are TGTGCCAGCAGTTACGGCGGGACAGACTATGGCTACACCTTC.

The CDR3 DNA reads as TGTGCCAGCTCATTGGGGGGAGGAAGCTACGAGCAGTACTTC. This sequence encodes CASSLGGGSYEQYF. The chain has TRBV2 and TRBJ2-7; maybe TRBD2 (6 bases). Germline V gives CDR1 SNHLY, CDR2 FYNNEI. This CDR3 region has 14 residues. V lost 8 bases and J lost 3, with 17 bases in between.